This TCR beta chain is from a study of CD8 T cells in ankylosing spondylitis. Overall study findings and caveats: Disease-associated clones were reportedly significantly overrepresented in matched ankylosing spondylitis synovial fluid. Clones linked with disease were CD8+ and fairly uncommon in the peripheral blood. Ankylosing spondylitis blood appeared to carry a characteristic TCR beta motif of roughly eight highly homologous variants.

TCRdb re-derived calls from the 5' RACE reads in MiXCR, one entry per CDR3 protein. The sample lists under 550,000 distinct CDR3 sequences; roughly 27% were seen once. The CDR3 extends over 14 amino acids. V lost 0 bases and J 8 bases, leaving 13 bases between the germline ends. Germline CDR1 reads LGHDT; CDR2 reads YNNKEL (reference sequence). As for this clonotype: Its antigen is still unknown.

The V and J genes are TRBV3-1 and TRBJ1-2; possible D gene TRBD1, 6 bases. Source material: blood, either unsorted or a sorted T cell fraction (not recorded which). The sequence was collected from a male donor with ankylosing spondylitis. CDR3 residues: CASSQESSGAGYTF. CDR3 sequence (DNA): TGTGCCAGCAGCCAAGAATCGTCGGGGGCCGGCTACACCTTC.